These 2 T cell receptor beta chains were all obtained from the same sample, sequenced in a study of cytomegalovirus exposure and HLA in healthy donors. PCR primers comprised 60 Vbeta and 13 Jbeta primers. Libraries were prepared by immunoSEQ multiplex PCR; TCRdb keeps only in-frame clonotypes and omits some of them. The sample includes roughly 120,000 clones, approximately 80% of them seen just once. The sample was PBMCs. The receptors were gathered from a man aged 45-65 years in good health and CMV-seronegative.

The sample holds one count of this clone. This sequence joins TRBV5-5 and TRBJ1-2; D not resolved. Per germline, CDR1 SGHKS and CDR2 YYEKEE (reference sequence). The CDR3 runs 12 residues. Between the trimmed V and J ends, which lost 4 bases and 8 bases, there was a span of 12 bases. Here the CDR3 DNA reads TGTGCCAGCAGCCTGCGGGGTCGGGGCTACACCTTC. Residues: CASSLRGRGYTF.

The chain recombines TRBV28 with TRBJ1-2, with TRBD1 identical over 7 bases. This CDR3 is 14 amino acids long. The J segment lost 11 bases and the V segment lost 6 bases, leaving 15 bases of the junction unmatched. The germline CDR1 and CDR2 sequences are MDHEN and SYDVKM. The CDR3 coding sequence is TGTGCCAGCAGCCTCCCGGACAGGTCCGCGCATTACACCTTC. Residues: CASSLPDRSAHYTF.